A selection of T cell receptor beta chains follows, all from one sample in a study of early T cells in non-severe SARS-CoV-2 infection. TCRdb analysed the 5' RACE reads with MiXCR anew, one entry per CDR3 protein. Of tens of thousands of distinct CDR3 sequences detected, about an eighth appear once; the ten largest clones hold about 4%. The sequencing input was whole blood. These receptors all come from an adult who was a healthcare worker with PCR-confirmed SARS-CoV-2 infection or an uninfected control (not recorded which). Each CDR3 is given with its conserved first and last residue. Fields, in order: clone size, D gene, V gene, J gene, CDR3 protein, CDR3 DNA. D genes are given only for firm matches. Expanded clones are given a class, and other clones once, few, many or no size at all.

abundance: many; d_gene: .; v_gene: TRBV6-5; j_gene: TRBJ2-3; CDR3aa: CASTPRGHLTTDTQYF; CDR3nt: TGTGCCAGCACCCCGCGGGGGCACCTGACCACAGATACGCAGTATTTT
abundance: many; d_gene: TRBD2; v_gene: TRBV7-9; j_gene: TRBJ2-1; CDR3aa: CASSFTSVNEQFF; CDR3nt: TGTGCCAGCAGCTTTACTAGCGTCAATGAGCAGTTCTTC
abundance: .; d_gene: .; v_gene: TRBV5-1; j_gene: TRBJ2-7; CDR3aa: CASSSQGPNYEQYF; CDR3nt: TGCGCCAGCAGCTCCCAGGGGCCTAACTACGAGCAGTACTTC
abundance: many; d_gene: .; v_gene: TRBV20-1; j_gene: TRBJ1-5; CDR3aa: CSARAGEQPQHF; CDR3nt: TGCAGTGCTAGAGCGGGTGAACAGCCCCAGCATTTT
abundance: few; d_gene: .; v_gene: TRBV29-1; j_gene: TRBJ1-6; CDR3aa: CSVEVGASLHF; CDR3nt: TGCAGCGTGGAGGTTGGGGCCAGCCTCCACTTT
abundance: many; d_gene: .; v_gene: TRBV2; j_gene: TRBJ2-1; CDR3aa: CASTSGPEDNEQFF; CDR3nt: TGTGCCAGCACTTCGGGCCCAGAGGACAATGAGCAGTTCTTC
abundance: many; d_gene: .; v_gene: TRBV18; j_gene: TRBJ2-7; CDR3aa: CASSPPKGIAAREQYF; CDR3nt: TGTGCCAGCTCACCCCCCAAGGGGATAGCGGCGAGGGAGCAGTACTTC
abundance: .; d_gene: .; v_gene: TRBV28; j_gene: TRBJ1-6; CDR3aa: CASRQRPRGNSPLHF; CDR3nt: TGTGCCAGCAGGCAAAGGCCCCGGGGCAATTCACCCCTCCACTTT
abundance: many; d_gene: .; v_gene: TRBV29-1; j_gene: TRBJ2-7; CDR3aa: CSEVGDSGEQYF; CDR3nt: TGCAGCGAAGTAGGTGATTCCGGCGAGCAGTACTTC
abundance: few; d_gene: .; v_gene: TRBV18; j_gene: TRBJ2-1; CDR3aa: CASSFTQGDEQFF; CDR3nt: TGTGCCAGCTCATTTACCCAAGGAGATGAGCAGTTCTTC
abundance: many; d_gene: .; v_gene: TRBV24-1; j_gene: TRBJ2-1; CDR3aa: CATSDPTGGAAGNEQFF; CDR3nt: TGTGCCACCAGTGATCCTACCGGAGGGGCCGCAGGTAATGAGCAGTTCTTC
abundance: .; d_gene: TRBD1; v_gene: TRBV11-2; j_gene: TRBJ2-7; CDR3aa: CASSQFFGQGSYEQYF; CDR3nt: TGTGCCAGCAGCCAGTTCTTCGGACAGGGCTCCTACGAGCAGTACTTC
abundance: few; d_gene: .; v_gene: TRBV7-3; j_gene: TRBJ2-5; CDR3aa: CASSLSGQEETQYF; CDR3nt: TGTGCCAGCAGCTTAAGTGGTCAGGAGGAGACCCAGTACTTC
abundance: .; d_gene: .; v_gene: TRBV28; j_gene: TRBJ2-7; CDR3aa: CASSLSGQTPTYEQYF; CDR3nt: TGTGCCAGCAGTTTATCCGGACAGACTCCAACCTACGAGCAGTACTTC
abundance: few; d_gene: .; v_gene: TRBV7-9; j_gene: TRBJ1-4; CDR3aa: CASQAGNEKLFF; CDR3nt: TGTGCCTCCCAGGCAGGGAATGAAAAACTGTTTTTT
abundance: many; d_gene: TRBD1; v_gene: TRBV12-3/TRBV12-4; j_gene: TRBJ1-5; CDR3aa: CASSGQGQSNQPQHF; CDR3nt: TGTGCCAGCAGTGGACAGGGCCAGAGCAATCAGCCCCAGCATTTT
abundance: many; d_gene: .; v_gene: TRBV3-1; j_gene: TRBJ2-7; CDR3aa: CATSGVASSYEQYF; CDR3nt: TGTGCCACAAGCGGAGTTGCGAGCTCCTACGAGCAGTACTTC
abundance: .; d_gene: TRBD2; v_gene: TRBV5-1; j_gene: TRBJ2-1; CDR3aa: CASSIQTSGSYNEQFF; CDR3nt: TGCGCCAGCAGCATTCAGACTAGCGGCTCCTACAATGAGCAGTTCTTC
abundance: .; d_gene: TRBD2; v_gene: TRBV25-1; j_gene: TRBJ2-5; CDR3aa: CASSEAGGQETQYF; CDR3nt: TGTGCCAGCAGTGAAGCGGGAGGCCAAGAGACCCAGTACTTC
abundance: many; d_gene: .; v_gene: TRBV4-1; j_gene: TRBJ2-6; CDR3aa: CASSQGAAVSGANVLTF; CDR3nt: TGCGCCAGCAGCCAAGGGGCGGCAGTCTCTGGGGCCAACGTCCTGACTTTC
abundance: .; d_gene: .; v_gene: TRBV29-1; j_gene: TRBJ1-1; CDR3aa: CSVVGSSMTEAFF; CDR3nt: TGCAGCGTTGTCGGCTCCTCTATGACTGAAGCTTTCTTT
abundance: .; d_gene: TRBD2; v_gene: TRBV20-1; j_gene: TRBJ2-3; CDR3aa: CSAPGLAGRDTQYF; CDR3nt: TGCAGTGCCCCGGGACTAGCGGGTAGAGATACGCAGTATTTT
abundance: .; d_gene: .; v_gene: TRBV11-2; j_gene: TRBJ2-7; CDR3aa: CASSLGRRAGEQYF; CDR3nt: TGTGCCAGCAGCTTAGGAAGGAGGGCCGGCGAGCAGTACTTC
abundance: many; d_gene: .; v_gene: TRBV28; j_gene: TRBJ1-1; CDR3aa: CASRMLNTEAFF; CDR3nt: TGTGCCAGCAGGATGTTGAACACTGAAGCTTTCTTT
abundance: medium-sized; d_gene: TRBD2; v_gene: TRBV20-1; j_gene: TRBJ2-3; CDR3aa: CSARVREGIDSDTQYF; CDR3nt: TGCAGTGCTAGAGTGAGGGAGGGCATCGACTCAGATACGCAGTATTTT
abundance: .; d_gene: TRBD1; v_gene: TRBV2; j_gene: TRBJ2-3; CDR3aa: CASSARGTREDTQYF; CDR3nt: TGTGCCAGCAGTGCCAGGGGGACCCGGGAAGATACGCAGTATTTT
abundance: few; d_gene: .; v_gene: TRBV5-1; j_gene: TRBJ2-1; CDR3aa: CASSLAGGYYNEQFF; CDR3nt: TGCGCCAGCAGCTTGGCTGGGGGATACTACAATGAGCAGTTCTTC
abundance: many; d_gene: .; v_gene: TRBV7-2; j_gene: TRBJ1-5; CDR3aa: CASSPGRTQPQHF; CDR3nt: TGTGCCAGCAGCCCAGGCCGAACTCAGCCCCAGCATTTT
abundance: few; d_gene: TRBD1; v_gene: TRBV2; j_gene: TRBJ1-5; CDR3aa: CASCERTGVNQPQHF; CDR3nt: TGTGCCAGCTGCGAACGGACAGGGGTAAATCAGCCCCAGCATTTT
abundance: .; d_gene: .; v_gene: TRBV29-1; j_gene: TRBJ2-1; CDR3aa: CSATWNYNEQFF; CDR3nt: TGCAGCGCTACTTGGAATTACAATGAGCAGTTCTTC
abundance: .; d_gene: .; v_gene: TRBV18; j_gene: TRBJ2-5; CDR3aa: CASSPESQETQYF; CDR3nt: TGTGCCAGCTCACCGGAGAGTCAAGAGACCCAGTACTTC
abundance: medium-sized; d_gene: TRBD2; v_gene: TRBV28; j_gene: TRBJ2-1; CDR3aa: CASSSNYRLAGVPSYNEQFF; CDR3nt: TGTGCCAGCAGTTCCAATTATAGACTAGCGGGAGTTCCCTCCTACAATGAGCAGTTCTTC
abundance: few; d_gene: .; v_gene: TRBV5-1; j_gene: TRBJ1-4; CDR3aa: CASSFAPNEKLFF; CDR3nt: TGCGCCAGCAGCTTCGCCCCTAATGAAAAACTGTTTTTT
abundance: .; d_gene: TRBD1; v_gene: TRBV28; j_gene: TRBJ1-4; CDR3aa: CASSTSRGRREKLFF; CDR3nt: TGTGCCAGCAGTACCTCGAGGGGGCGTCGGGAAAAACTGTTTTTT
abundance: .; d_gene: .; v_gene: TRBV18; j_gene: TRBJ1-1; CDR3aa: CASSPQGENTEAFF; CDR3nt: TGTGCCAGCTCCCCGCAGGGCGAGAACACTGAAGCTTTCTTT
abundance: .; d_gene: .; v_gene: TRBV21-1; j_gene: TRBJ2-5; CDR3aa: CASSKERGQSTETQYF; CDR3nt: TGTGCCAGCAGCAAAGAGAGGGGACAGTCTACAGAGACCCAGTACTTC
abundance: few; d_gene: .; v_gene: TRBV15; j_gene: TRBJ1-5; CDR3aa: CATSRDLATADQPQHF; CDR3nt: TGTGCCACCAGCAGAGATTTGGCGACAGCAGATCAGCCCCAGCATTTT
abundance: many; d_gene: .; v_gene: TRBV12-3/TRBV12-4; j_gene: TRBJ1-3; CDR3aa: CASSLPGHLTGNTIYF; CDR3nt: TGTGCCAGCAGCCTTCCGGGACACCTTACGGGAAACACCATATATTTT
abundance: few; d_gene: .; v_gene: TRBV20-1; j_gene: TRBJ2-5; CDR3aa: CSALHGGTQYF; CDR3nt: TGCAGTGCTCTCCACGGGGGAACCCAGTACTTC
abundance: .; d_gene: TRBD1; v_gene: TRBV20-1; j_gene: TRBJ1-6; CDR3aa: CSAPGTGAFEPHF; CDR3nt: TGCAGTGCACCAGGGACAGGGGCGTTCGAACCCCACTTT
abundance: .; d_gene: .; v_gene: TRBV7-2; j_gene: TRBJ2-2; CDR3aa: CASSSDYTGELFF; CDR3nt: TGTGCCAGCAGCTCGGACTACACCGGGGAGCTGTTTTTT
abundance: .; d_gene: TRBD1; v_gene: TRBV12-3/TRBV12-4; j_gene: TRBJ1-2; CDR3aa: CASSWGQPANYGYTF; CDR3nt: TGTGCCAGCAGTTGGGGACAGCCAGCTAACTATGGCTACACCTTC
abundance: many; d_gene: .; v_gene: TRBV27; j_gene: TRBJ2-7; CDR3aa: CASSLSPVMEQYF; CDR3nt: TGTGCCAGCAGTTTATCCCCAGTTATGGAGCAGTACTTC
abundance: .; d_gene: .; v_gene: TRBV28; j_gene: TRBJ1-5; CDR3aa: CASSIEQGNQPQHF; CDR3nt: TGTGCCAGCAGTATAGAGCAGGGCAATCAGCCCCAGCATTTT
abundance: many; d_gene: TRBD1; v_gene: TRBV28; j_gene: TRBJ1-1; CDR3aa: CASSPEGAMNTEAFF; CDR3nt: TGTGCCAGCAGCCCTGAGGGGGCTATGAACACTGAAGCTTTCTTT
abundance: .; d_gene: TRBD1; v_gene: TRBV7-9; j_gene: TRBJ1-5; CDR3aa: CASSWTGTGDSNQPQHF; CDR3nt: TGTGCCAGCAGCTGGACCGGGACAGGGGATAGCAATCAGCCCCAGCATTTT
abundance: .; d_gene: TRBD1; v_gene: TRBV11-1; j_gene: TRBJ2-3; CDR3aa: CASSFGTGGGTDTQYF; CDR3nt: TGTGCCAGCAGCTTTGGGACAGGGGGGGGCACAGATACGCAGTATTTT
abundance: .; d_gene: .; v_gene: TRBV20-1; j_gene: TRBJ2-3; CDR3aa: CSARELAGSTDTQYF; CDR3nt: TGCAGTGCTAGAGAACTAGCTGGTAGCACAGATACGCAGTATTTT
abundance: many; d_gene: TRBD2; v_gene: TRBV7-7; j_gene: TRBJ2-1; CDR3aa: CASSWTSGRNNEQFF; CDR3nt: TGTGCCAGCAGCTGGACTAGCGGGAGGAACAATGAGCAGTTCTTC
abundance: many; d_gene: TRBD2; v_gene: TRBV5-4; j_gene: TRBJ2-1; CDR3aa: CASSPGLAGGIYNEQFF; CDR3nt: TGTGCCAGCAGCCCGGGACTAGCGGGAGGGATCTACAATGAGCAGTTCTTC